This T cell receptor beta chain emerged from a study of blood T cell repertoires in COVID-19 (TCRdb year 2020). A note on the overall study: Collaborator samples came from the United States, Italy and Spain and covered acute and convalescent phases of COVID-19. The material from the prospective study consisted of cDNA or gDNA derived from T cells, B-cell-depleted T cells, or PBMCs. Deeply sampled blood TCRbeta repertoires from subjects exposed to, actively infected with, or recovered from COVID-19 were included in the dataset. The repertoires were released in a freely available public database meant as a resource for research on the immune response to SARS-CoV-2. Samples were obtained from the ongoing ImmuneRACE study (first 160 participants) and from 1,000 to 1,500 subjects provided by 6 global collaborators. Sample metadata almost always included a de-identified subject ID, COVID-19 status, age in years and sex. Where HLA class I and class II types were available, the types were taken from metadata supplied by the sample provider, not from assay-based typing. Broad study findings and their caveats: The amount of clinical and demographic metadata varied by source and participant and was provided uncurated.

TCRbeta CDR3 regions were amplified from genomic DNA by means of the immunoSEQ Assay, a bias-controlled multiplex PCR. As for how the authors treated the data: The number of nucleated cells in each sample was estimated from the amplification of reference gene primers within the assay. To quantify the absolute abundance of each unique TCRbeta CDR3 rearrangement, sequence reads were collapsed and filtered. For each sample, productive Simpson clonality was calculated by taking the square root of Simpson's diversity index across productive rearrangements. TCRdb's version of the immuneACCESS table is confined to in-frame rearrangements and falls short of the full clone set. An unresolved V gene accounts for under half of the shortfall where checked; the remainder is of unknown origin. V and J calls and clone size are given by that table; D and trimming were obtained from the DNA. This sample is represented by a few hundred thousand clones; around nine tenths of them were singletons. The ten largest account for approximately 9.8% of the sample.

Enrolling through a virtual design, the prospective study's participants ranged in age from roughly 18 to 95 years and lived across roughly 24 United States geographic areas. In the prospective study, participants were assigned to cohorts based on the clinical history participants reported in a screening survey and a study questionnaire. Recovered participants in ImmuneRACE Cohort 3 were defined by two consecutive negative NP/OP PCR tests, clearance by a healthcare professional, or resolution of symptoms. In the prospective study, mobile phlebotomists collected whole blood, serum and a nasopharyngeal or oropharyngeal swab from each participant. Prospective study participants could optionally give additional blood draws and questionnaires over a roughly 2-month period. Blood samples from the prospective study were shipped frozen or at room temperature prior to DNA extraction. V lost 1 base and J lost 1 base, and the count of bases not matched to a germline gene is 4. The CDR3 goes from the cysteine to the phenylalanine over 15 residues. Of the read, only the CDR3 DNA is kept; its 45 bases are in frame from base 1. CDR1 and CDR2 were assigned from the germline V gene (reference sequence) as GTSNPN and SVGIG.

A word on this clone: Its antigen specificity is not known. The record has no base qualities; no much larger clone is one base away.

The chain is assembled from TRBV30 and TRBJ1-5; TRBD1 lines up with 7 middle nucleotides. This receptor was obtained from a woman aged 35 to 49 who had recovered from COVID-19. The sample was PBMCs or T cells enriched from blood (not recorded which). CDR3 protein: CAWSATGVSNQPQHF. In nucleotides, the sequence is TGTGCCTGGAGTGCTACAGGGGTGAGCAATCAGCCCCAGCATTTT.